These 26 T cell receptor beta chains share one sample of origin, sequenced in a study of T cells after yellow fever vaccination. Via MiXCR, TCRdb re-called the 5' RACE reads, giving one row per CDR3 protein. Here the sample spans fewer than 650,000 distinct CDR3 sequences, just over 20% being singletons. The material sequenced was PBMCs, taken around 3 weeks after the first yellow fever vaccination. All receptors come from a man aged 18 to 35 who received the YFV17D yellow fever vaccine.

The chain carries TRBV25-1 and TRBJ1-6, with TRBD1 as a possible D gene (5 bases). CDR1 and CDR2 (germline): MGHDK, SYGVNS. CDR3 length: 14 amino acids. Deletions cut 7 bases from V and 8 bases from J, with 15 bases between. The chain's CDR3 is CASNPTGRDSPLHF. The CDR3, as DNA: TGTGCCAGCAACCCTACAGGACGGGATTCACCCCTCCACTTT.

The chain joins TRBV2 to TRBJ2-1; D unclear. Looked up from germline, CDR1 is SNHLY and CDR2 is FYNNEI. The CDR3 runs to 13 residues. Trimming took off 3 bases at V and 4 bases at J, with 7 bases between the two ends. The DNA for the CDR3 is TGTGCCAGCAGTGATGGTCGTTACAATGAGCAGTTCTTC. As protein: CASSDGRYNEQFF.

This clonotype was counted between two and nine times. This chain uses TRBV7-9 with TRBJ2-7; the D gene is possibly TRBD2 (7 bases). CDR3 size: 15 residues. The germline V gene has CDR1 SEHNR and CDR2 FQNEAQ (reference sequence). Deletions cut 5 bases from V and 3 bases from J, with 17 bases between. CDR3 DNA: TGTGCCAGCAGCCCCGGCGGGGGCCATTTCTACGAGCAGTACTTC. This translates into CASSPGGGHFYEQYF.

The chain couples TRBV6-1 to TRBJ2-3; D unclear. The CDR3 consists of 12 residues. Trimming left V 3 bases short and J 7 bases short, with 8 bases between. CDR1 and CDR2 from the germline V gene are MNHNS and SASEGT. The DNA of the CDR3 is TGTGCCAGCAGTGAGCAGGAACATACGCAGTATTTT. Translation: CASSEQEHTQYF.

This rearrangement joins TRBV6-5 to TRBJ2-2; D not certain. The germline V gene encodes CDR1 MNHEY and CDR2 SVGAGI. Trimming took 4 bases from V and 1 from J, leaving 13 bases between them. CDR3 length: 16 residues. CDR3 protein: CASSSMAARNTGELFF. In nucleotides, the CDR3 is TGTGCCAGCAGTTCTATGGCGGCCAGGAACACCGGGGAGCTGTTTTTT.

The J gene is TRBJ2-3, the V gene TRBV7-2, with 9 bases that match TRBD1. CDR3 length equals 13 residues. V dropped 8 bases and J dropped 2; count of bases not matched to a gene: 2. Looked up from germline, CDR1 is SGHTA and CDR2 is FQGNSA. CDR3 nucleotides: TGTGCCAGCGACAGGGGGACCACAGATACGCAGTATTTT. Protein sequence: CASDRGTTDTQYF.

J is TRBJ2-7 and V is TRBV5-1, with D possibly being TRBD1 (7 bases). The CDR3 is 15 amino acids. Germline V gene sequence: CDR1 SGHRS, CDR2 YFSETQ. V lost 0 bases and J 7 bases, leaving 17 bases between the germline ends. CDR3 sequence: CASSLGGAGGQEQYV. Written as DNA, the CDR3 is TGCGCCAGCAGCTTGGGGGGGGCAGGGGGACAGGAGCAGTACGTC.

The CDR3 protein is CASSPRLGDTQYF. The CDR3 region has the DNA TGTGCCAGCAGCCCCAGGCTAGGGGATACGCAGTATTTT. The chain links TRBV7-2 to TRBJ2-3; D call uncertain. CDR1 and CDR2 (germline): SGHTA, FQGNSA. V shed 5 bases and J shed 6 bases, with 12 bases lying between them. The CDR3 consists of 13 residues.

This clonotype was seen more than once but under ten times. The V call is TRBV20-1, the J call TRBJ1-6; D gene uncertain. This CDR3 region has 13 residues. Per germline, CDR1 DFQATT and CDR2 SNEGSKA (reference sequence). V was clipped by 4 bases and J by 9 bases, with 13 bases between them. The CDR3 spells CSAILIEGSPLHF. CDR3 bases: TGCAGTGCTATACTCATTGAGGGTTCACCCCTCCACTTT.

The rearrangement uses TRBV3-1 and TRBJ1-2; D uncertain. The V and J ends lost 4 bases and 8 bases respectively, with 20 bases between them. The length of the CDR3 is 15 residues. CDR1 and CDR2 (germline): LGHDT, YNNKEL (reference sequence). The CDR3 DNA reads as TGTGCCAGCAGCCGCCAGGTAGGATTCGGTAGCGGCTACACCTTC. This codes for CASSRQVGFGSGYTF.

The V and J genes are TRBV7-2 and TRBJ2-5; 7 bases align to TRBD2. CDR3 size: 13 residues. In germline, CDR1 is SGHTA, CDR2 FQGNSA. The V gene end was trimmed by 10 bases and the J gene end by 4 bases; junction bases not matched to a gene: 9. The CDR3 is CAISPGGAETQYF. The CDR3 coding sequence is TGTGCCATCTCCCCGGGGGGAGCAGAGACCCAGTACTTC.

This clonotype has a count of ten or more. CDR3 nucleotide sequence: TGTGCCAGCCTGAGAGAACCGGGACAGGAGCCCTCCGAGCAGTACGTC. Translating it yields CASLREPGQEPSEQYV. V usage is TRBV27 and J usage is TRBJ2-7; TRBD1 agrees at 8 bases. Germline V gene data show CDR1 as MNHEY and CDR2 as SMNVEV (reference sequence). This CDR3 is 16 amino acids long. V shed 8 bases and J 6 bases; nucleotides not matched to a gene: 18.

This clonotype has more than one count but fewer than ten. The rearrangement uses TRBV14 and TRBJ1-4; the D gene is possibly TRBD1 (6 bases). Trimming cost V 4 bases and J 8 bases, with 17 bases left between them. The CDR3 runs to 15 residues. From germline, CDR1 is SGHDN and CDR2 FVKESK. The CDR3 DNA reads as TGTGCCAGCAGCCCTCTTGGGGGGGGCCAGGAAAAACTGTTTTTT. Translating it yields CASSPLGGGQEKLFF.

The V call is TRBV3-1, the J call TRBJ2-2, with 12 bases matching TRBD1. The CDR3 extends over 15 amino acids. Trimming at V came to 6 bases and at J to 5 bases, leaving 4 bases not matched to a gene. The germline V gene encodes CDR1 LGHDT and CDR2 YNNKEL (reference sequence). For the CDR3, the DNA is TGTGCCAGCAGGGGGACAGGGGGCGAAACCGGGGAGCTGTTTTTT. This translates into CASRGTGGETGELFF. Together with reference TRBV3-1 and TRBJ2-2, the CDR3 gives the full variable domain: DTAVSQTPKYLVTQMGNDKSIKCEQNLGHDTMYWYKQDSKKFLKIMFSYNNKELIINETVPNRFSPKSPDKAHLNLHINSLELGDSAVYFCASRGTGGETGELFFGEGSRLTVL.

The CDR3 DNA follows: TGTGCCAGCAGCCTAACGACAGACAGCTATGGCTACACCTTC. Translating gives CASSLTTDSYGYTF. The chain has TRBV7-2 and TRBJ1-2, with D perhaps TRBD1 (5 bases). The V end was cut by 5 bases, the J end by 4 bases, with 14 bases between. The germline V gene has CDR1 SGHTA and CDR2 FQGNSA. The CDR3 sequence is 14 residues long.

The chain joins TRBV10-3 to TRBJ1-1; tentative D call: TRBD1 (5 bases). This CDR3 region has 13 residues. V was pared by 5 bases and J by 7 bases, with 14 bases between. The germline gives CDR1 ENHRY, CDR2 SYGVKD. Here the CDR3 DNA reads TGTGCCATCAGTCGGGAGGGGCGTGATGAAGCTTTCTTT. Protein: CAISREGRDEAFF.

The chain joins TRBV28 to TRBJ1-2; D is ambiguous. This CDR3 spans 15 amino acids. V was cut by 6 bases and J by 0 bases, with 14 bases left in between. Germline CDR1 and CDR2: MDHEN and SYDVKM. CDR3 nucleotide sequence: TGTGCCAGCAGCGGTCCCTGGGTAGCTAACTATGGCTACACCTTC. Translating it yields CASSGPWVANYGYTF.

The rearrangement uses TRBV11-2 and TRBJ1-2; TRBD1 agrees at 8 bases. Germline V gene lookup returns CDR1 SGHAT and CDR2 FQNNGV. V shed 5 bases and J 3 bases; nucleotides not matched to a gene: 8. The CDR3 runs 15 residues. CDR3 residues: CASSRTGGGDYGYTF. In DNA, the CDR3 is TGTGCCAGCAGCCGAACAGGGGGAGGGGACTATGGCTACACCTTC.

The CDR3 protein is CASSLGGADTEAFF. The CDR3 bases are TGTGCCAGCAGTTTAGGAGGGGCGGACACTGAAGCTTTCTTT. This chain uses TRBV27 with TRBJ1-1; D perhaps matches TRBD1 (5 bases). CDR1 MNHEY and CDR2 SMNVEV come from the germline V gene (reference sequence). CDR3 length: 14 amino acids. V lost 2 bases, J lost 3 bases, and 10 bases lay in between.

The rearrangement uses TRBV5-1 and TRBJ1-4; no definite D call. Germline CDR1 is SGHRS and CDR2 is YFSETQ. The CDR3 runs to 13 residues. V lost 2 bases and J lost 6, with 8 bases in between. DNA of the CDR3: TGCGCCAGCAGCTTCCCCTCGGATGAAAAACTGTTTTTT. Translating gives CASSFPSDEKLFF.

The CDR3 region has the DNA TGCGCCAGCAGCTCGGGGGGGGCCGGGGAGCTGTTTTTT. Amino acids: CASSSGGAGELFF. This chain joins TRBV4-1 and TRBJ2-2, with 8 bases fitting TRBD2. The CDR3 is 13 amino acids. V was pared by 5 bases and J by 6 bases, with 2 bases of the junction left unmatched. Germline V CDR1 and CDR2: MGHRA, YSYEKL.

This clonotype has a handful of counts. The chain employs TRBV4-1 and TRBJ2-3, with a tentative D call TRBD1 (6 bases). The CDR3 covers 15 residues. From germline, CDR1 is MGHRA and CDR2 YSYEKL. V was shortened by 2 bases and J by 1 base, with 10 bases between the two germline ends. CDR3 nucleotide sequence: TGCGCCAGCAGCCAAACAGGGTTCGGCACAGATACGCAGTATTTT. Translated, it gives CASSQTGFGTDTQYF.

The chain employs TRBV2 and TRBJ1-5, with 8 bases identical to TRBD1. The length of the CDR3 is 16 residues. Trimming removed 4 bases from V and 1 base from J; junction bases left unmatched: 6. Germline V gene lookup returns CDR1 SNHLY and CDR2 FYNNEI. The chain's CDR3 is CASSAQGAGSNQPQHF. The CDR3 DNA reads as TGTGCCAGCAGTGCGCAGGGGGCGGGAAGCAATCAGCCCCAGCATTTT.

J is TRBJ2-5 and V is TRBV11-1; 9 nucleotides line up with TRBD1. Per germline, CDR1 SGHAT and CDR2 FQDESV (reference sequence). CDR3 length equals 14 residues. The V and J ends lost 3 bases and 5 bases, in that order; junction bases with no gene match: 4. DNA for the CDR3: TGTGCCAGCAGCTTCGGACAGGGGAGGGAGACCCAGTACTTC. This codes for CASSFGQGRETQYF.

The V gene is TRBV25-1, the J gene TRBJ2-6, with TRBD1 matching over 10 bases. The V segment lost 3 bases and the J segment 3 bases; nucleotides outside the gene matches: 8. CDR3 length equals 18 residues. The V gene's germline CDR1 is MGHDK and CDR2 SYGVNS. As DNA, the CDR3 is TGTGCCAGCAGTGAGACAGGGGGCTGGGCTATTGGGGCCAACGTCCTGACTTTC. Its protein is CASSETGGWAIGANVLTF.

This clonotype has only a few counts. The V gene is TRBV30, the J gene TRBJ2-4; D is uncertain. Germline values: CDR1 GTSNPN, CDR2 SVGIG (reference sequence). This CDR3 contains 10 residues. Trimming took 1 base from V and 11 from J, leaving 6 bases between them. The CDR3 nucleotides read TGTGCCTGGAGTGGTCCCGTTCAGTACTTC. Its protein product is CAWSGPVQYF.